What follows are 10 T cell receptor beta chains derived from one specimen sequenced in a study of identical twins. TCRdb passed the 5' RACE reads through MiXCR, listing each CDR3 protein once. The table has about 900,000 distinct CDR3 sequences, 9% to 15% seen once. The same data also went into a second study, on yellow fever vaccine responses in identical twins.

The sequencing input was PBMCs. The receptors shown here come from a woman under 30 in good health.

This chain links TRBV5-8 with TRBJ2-1; a possible D gene is TRBD1 (6 bases). V dropped 1 base and J dropped 8 bases, with 16 bases sitting between them. Germline V CDR1 and CDR2: SGHTS, YDEGEE. The CDR3 runs to 15 residues. CDR3 sequence reads: CASSLYREPWDEQFF. The CDR3 nucleotides read TGTGCCAGCAGCTTGTACAGGGAACCCTGGGATGAGCAGTTCTTC.

V is TRBV18 and J is TRBJ2-2; D unclear. Germline CDR1 is KGHSH and CDR2 is LQKENI. V lost 3 bases, J lost 0 bases, and 11 bases lay in between. This CDR3 has 16 amino acids. CDR3 region: CASSPFARTNTGELFF. The DNA of the CDR3 is TGTGCCAGCTCACCTTTTGCGAGAACGAACACCGGGGAGCTGTTTTTT.

The V gene is TRBV5-1, the J gene TRBJ2-5; D ambiguous. The V gene lost 2 bases and the J gene lost 5 bases, with 10 bases spanning the gap. Looked up from germline, CDR1 is SGHRS and CDR2 is YFSETQ. This CDR3 comprises 13 residues. The DNA for the CDR3 is TGCGCCAGCAGCTTTGAGGTCCGTGAGACCCAGTACTTC. Amino acid sequence: CASSFEVRETQYF.

The table lists this clonotype with many counts. The rearrangement uses TRBV5-1 and TRBJ2-1; D might be TRBD1 (6 bases). V was pared by 0 bases and J by 11 bases, with 15 bases between. Germline CDR1 is SGHRS and CDR2 is YFSETQ. The CDR3 runs 14 residues. The DNA for the CDR3 is TGCGCCAGCAGCTTGGCCGTAGGGACACAAAAGCAGTTCTTC. This gives the protein CASSLAVGTQKQFF.

The chain has TRBV7-9 and TRBJ2-5; D might be TRBD1 (6 bases). There are 16 residues in the CDR3. With 5 bases removed from V and 1 base from J, the gap between germline ends came to 17 bases. The germline CDR1 and CDR2 sequences are SEHNR and FQNEAQ (reference sequence). The CDR3 region is CASSPGGGLPQETQYF. Written as DNA, the CDR3 is TGTGCCAGCAGCCCAGGTGGGGGCCTCCCCCAAGAGACCCAGTACTTC. Full variable domain (outside the CDR3, taken from reference TRBV7-9 and TRBJ2-5): DTGVSQNPRHKITKRGQNVTFRCDPISEHNRLYWYRQTLGQGPEFLTYFQNEAQLEKSRLLSDRFSAERPKGSFSTLEIQRTEQGDSAMYLCASSPGGGLPQETQYFGPGTRLLVL.

This clonotype has a single count. The chain carries TRBV20-1 and TRBJ2-7; 10 bases align to TRBD1. The germline gives CDR1 DFQATT, CDR2 SNEGSKA (reference sequence). The length of the CDR3 is 17 residues. V shed 1 base, J shed 0 bases, and the junction held 9 bases outside the gene matches. The CDR3 spells CSARGCGTGATSYEQYV. CDR3 sequence (DNA): TGCAGTGCTAGAGGATGCGGGACAGGGGCTACCTCCTACGAGCAGTACGTC.

This clonotype was recorded a few times. J is TRBJ2-2 and V is TRBV28; 7 bases match TRBD1. Germline V CDR1 and CDR2: MDHEN, SYDVKM. V trimming: 2 bases; J trimming: 6 bases; junction bases outside the gene matches: 9. CDR3 length: 16 residues. The CDR3 loop is CASSLMGRGSSGELFF. CDR3 nucleotide sequence: TGTGCCAGCAGTTTAATGGGCAGGGGGAGCTCCGGGGAGCTGTTTTTT.

The chain couples TRBV3-1 to TRBJ2-1, with D possibly TRBD2 on 6 matching bases. Germline V gene data show CDR1 as LGHDT and CDR2 as YNNKEL (reference sequence). CDR3 size: 13 residues. V was trimmed by 5 bases and J by 6 bases, leaving 11 bases between them. This CDR3 reads CASSRFSGNEQFF. DNA of the CDR3: TGTGCCAGCAGCAGATTTAGCGGCAATGAGCAGTTCTTC.

This clonotype has just a few counts. This chain uses TRBV4-2 with TRBJ1-5; 7 nucleotides line up with TRBD1. Looked up from germline, CDR1 is LGHNA and CDR2 is YNFKEQ. This CDR3 is 16 amino acids long. Trimming cost V 4 bases and J 0 bases; bases outside gene matches: 6. The CDR3 nucleotides are TGTGCCAGCAGCCTCCAGGGGGGGGCTAGCAATCAGCCCCAGCATTTT. As protein: CASSLQGGASNQPQHF.

The V and J genes are TRBV2 and TRBJ2-1, with TRBD2 identical over 11 bases. This CDR3 has 15 amino acids. Per germline, CDR1 SNHLY and CDR2 FYNNEI. V lost 6 bases to trimming and J lost 10 bases; unmatched junction nucleotides: 11. CDR3 protein: CASRLPTSGVGEQFF. For the CDR3, the DNA is TGTGCCAGCAGACTCCCGACTAGCGGGGTCGGGGAGCAGTTCTTC. The variable domain in full, completed from reference TRBV2 and TRBJ2-1, reads EPEVTQTPSHQVTQMGQEVILRCVPISNHLYFYWYRQILGQKVEFLVSFYNNEISEKSEIFDDQFSVERPDGSNFTLKIRSTKLEDSAMYFCASRLPTSGVGEQFFGPGTRLTVL.